The 14 T cell receptor beta chains presented below share a single source sample, sequenced in a study of blood T cell repertoires in COVID-19. This table comes from immunoSEQ multiplex PCR, and its TCRdb copy is limited to in-frame clones, with some not included. The data show approximately 150,000 clones, with 65% to 85% seen just once and roughly 11% held by the top ten. Material: peripheral blood. These receptors all come from an older man with active or convalescent COVID-19.

This chain's CDR3 is CASSSRIPGADTQYF. The CDR3, as DNA: TGTGCCAGCAGTTCCAGAATCCCGGGTGCAGATACGCAGTATTTT. The chain joins TRBV28 to TRBJ2-3; D not resolved. CDR1 and CDR2 from the germline V gene are MDHEN and SYDVKM. The CDR3 consists of 15 residues. V lost 4 bases to trimming and J lost 4 bases, with 15 bases between them.

V and J are TRBV28 and TRBJ1-5; TRBD1 aligns across 7 bases. Looked up from germline, CDR1 is MDHEN and CDR2 is SYDVKM. V shed 6 bases, J shed 1 base, and the junction held 6 bases outside the gene matches. The CDR3 spans 15 residues. In DNA form, the CDR3 reads TGTGCCAGCAGACCGACAGGGATCAGCAATCAGCCCCAGCATTTT. Translated, it gives CASRPTGISNQPQHF.

This sequence joins TRBV5-1 and TRBJ2-1; 10 bases are a match to TRBD2. The CDR3 is made up of 16 amino acids. V trimming: 0 bases; J trimming: 4 bases; junction bases outside the gene matches: 4. In germline, CDR1 is SGHRS, CDR2 YFSETQ. The CDR3: CASSLEAGGEYNEQFF. CDR3 in DNA: TGCGCCAGCAGCTTGGAAGCGGGAGGGGAATACAATGAGCAGTTCTTC.

The chain uses TRBV6-5 and TRBJ1-2; maybe TRBD1 (5 bases). Germline CDR1 is MNHEY and CDR2 is SVGAGI. This CDR3 is 15 amino acids long. V shed 4 bases and J shed 8 bases, with 20 bases lying between them. CDR3 coding DNA: TGTGCCAGCAGTTGGGAACGGGGGTGGGAGGGCGGCTACACCTTC. Amino acid sequence: CASSWERGWEGGYTF.

A single count supports this clone. The chain recombines TRBV2 with TRBJ2-3, with 7 nucleotides matching TRBD2. The ends lost 6 bases at V and 5 bases at J; junction bases unmatched: 11. The CDR3 consists of 15 residues. The germline V gene has CDR1 SNHLY and CDR2 FYNNEI. The CDR3 loop is CASRASGVAGDTQYF. The CDR3 DNA reads as TGTGCCAGCAGGGCAAGCGGGGTGGCCGGAGATACGCAGTATTTT.

This sequence joins TRBV28 and TRBJ2-7; TRBD1 is a possible D gene (6 bases). The germline CDR1 and CDR2 sequences are MDHEN and SYDVKM. The CDR3 sequence is 14 residues long. Deletions cut 2 bases from V and 3 bases from J, with 11 bases between. The CDR3 nucleotides read TGTGCCAGCAGTTTAGGTTGGGGGCACTACGAGCAGTACTTC. It translates to CASSLGWGHYEQYF.

This sequence joins TRBV5-1 and TRBJ2-3; D is possibly TRBD2 (5 bases). Between the trimmed V and J ends, which lost 3 bases and 4 bases, there was a span of 12 bases. The CDR3 has 14 amino acids. Per germline, CDR1 SGHRS and CDR2 YFSETQ. CDR3 sequence: CASSYPDSADTQYF. The CDR3 region has the DNA TGCGCCAGCAGCTACCCGGACTCGGCAGATACGCAGTATTTT. Complete variable domain (other parts from reference TRBV5-1 and TRBJ2-3): KAGVTQTPRYLIKTRGQQVTLSCSPISGHRSVSWYQQTPGQGLQFLFEYFSETQRNKGNFPGRFSGRQFSNSRSEMNVSTLELGDSALYLCASSYPDSADTQYFGPGTRLTVL.

The rearrangement joins TRBV5-4 to TRBJ2-1; no reliable D call. Germline V gene data show CDR1 as SGHNT and CDR2 as YYREEE (reference sequence). Trimming cost V 6 bases and J 9 bases, with 10 bases left between them. The CDR3 runs 11 residues. CDR3 loop: CASTLTGEQFF. The CDR3 coding sequence is TGTGCCAGCACCCTTACGGGTGAGCAGTTCTTC.

The CDR3: CATSGQGASEAFF. CDR3 nucleotide sequence: TGTGCCACTTCCGGACAGGGGGCATCTGAAGCTTTCTTT. The gene calls are TRBV6-6 and TRBJ1-1; 11 bases map to TRBD1. J was trimmed by 6 bases and V by 10 bases; bases with no gene match: 7. Germline V CDR1 and CDR2: MNHNY, SVGAGI (reference sequence). The CDR3 contains 13 residues.

The J gene is TRBJ2-1, the V gene TRBV9; perhaps TRBD1 as D (5 bases). The V end was cut by 3 bases, the J end by 6 bases, with 13 bases between. Germline values: CDR1 SGDLS, CDR2 YYNGEE. The CDR3 runs to 14 residues. The CDR3 nucleotides read TGTGCCAGCAGCGGGGATGGGGCCTTCAATGAGCAGTTCTTC. Translated: CASSGDGAFNEQFF.

This chain joins TRBV18 and TRBJ1-2; a possible D gene is TRBD1 (6 bases). V dropped 3 bases and J dropped 6 bases, with 14 bases sitting between them. The CDR3 has 14 amino acids. The germline gives CDR1 KGHSH, CDR2 LQKENI. The CDR3 loop is CASSPGRGKDGYTF. Written as DNA, the CDR3 is TGTGCCAGCTCACCGGGCAGGGGTAAGGATGGCTACACCTTC.

The chain couples TRBV6-2 or TRBV6-3 to TRBJ2-6; 7 bases are a match to TRBD1. With V trimmed by 5 bases and J by 4 bases, 8 bases remained unmatched. CDR1 and CDR2 (germline): MNHEY, SVGEGT. The CDR3 has 16 residues. CDR3 sequence: CASSRPTGSGANVLTF. The CDR3 DNA is TGTGCCAGCAGTAGACCGACAGGGTCAGGGGCCAACGTCCTGACTTTC.

J is TRBJ1-3 and V is TRBV27; D might be TRBD1 (5 bases). The CDR3 runs 14 residues. Germline lookup yields CDR1 MNHEY and CDR2 SMNVEV (reference sequence). Deletions cut 3 bases from V and 4 bases from J, with 10 bases between. CDR3 sequence (DNA): TGTGCCAGCAGTTTGGCAGGGCCCGGAAACACCATATATTTT. Its protein is CASSLAGPGNTIYF.

This clone came up once. The J gene is TRBJ1-4, the V gene TRBV2, with a tentative D call TRBD1 (6 bases). The CDR3 has 15 residues. The germline CDR1 and CDR2 sequences are SNHLY and FYNNEI. The V gene lost 5 bases and the J gene lost 3 bases, with 13 bases spanning the gap. As DNA, the CDR3 is TGTGCCAGCAGTAATAGGGGGTGGGCTAATGAAAAACTGTTTTTT. It codes for CASSNRGWANEKLFF.